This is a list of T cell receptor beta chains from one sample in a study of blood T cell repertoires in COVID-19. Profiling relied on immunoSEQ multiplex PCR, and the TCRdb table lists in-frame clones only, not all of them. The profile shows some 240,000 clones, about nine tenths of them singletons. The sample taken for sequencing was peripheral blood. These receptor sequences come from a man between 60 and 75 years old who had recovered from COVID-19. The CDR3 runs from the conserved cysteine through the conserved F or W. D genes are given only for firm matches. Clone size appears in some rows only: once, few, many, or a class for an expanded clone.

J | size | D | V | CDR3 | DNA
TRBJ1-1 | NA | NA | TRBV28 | CASRTAGTAMNTEAFF | TGTGCCAGCAGGACGGCAGGAACTGCTATGAACACTGAAGCTTTCTTT
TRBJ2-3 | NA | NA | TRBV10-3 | CAISISPRDTQYF | TGTGCCATCAGTATATCCCCCCGAGATACGCAGTATTTT
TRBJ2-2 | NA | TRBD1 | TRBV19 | CAKTDRGDTGELFF | TGTGCCAAGACGGACAGGGGCGACACCGGGGAGCTGTTTTTT
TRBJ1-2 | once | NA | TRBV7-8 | CASSFDRNYGYTF | TGTGCCAGCAGCTTTGACAGGAACTATGGCTACACCTTC
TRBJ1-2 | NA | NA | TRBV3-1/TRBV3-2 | CASSPLNRVNYGYTF | TGTGCCAGCAGCCCCCTGAACAGGGTTAACTATGGCTACACCTTC
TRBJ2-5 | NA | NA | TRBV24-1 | CATQYQETQYF | TGTGCCACCCAGTACCAAGAGACCCAGTACTTC
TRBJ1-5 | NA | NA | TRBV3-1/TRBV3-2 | CASSRGSNQPQHF | TGTGCCAGCAGCCGAGGTAGCAATCAGCCCCAGCATTTT
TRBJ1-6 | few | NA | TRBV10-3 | CASNRDSSYNSPLHF | TGTGCCTCCAACAGGGATAGCTCCTATAATTCACCCCTCCACTTT
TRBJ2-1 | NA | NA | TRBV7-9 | CASSLGSAGNNEQFF | TGTGCCAGCAGCTTAGGTTCCGCGGGGAACAATGAGCAGTTCTTC
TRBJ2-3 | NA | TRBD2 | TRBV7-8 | CATIIGGTDTQYF | TGTGCCACCATAATCGGGGGGACAGATACGCAGTATTTT
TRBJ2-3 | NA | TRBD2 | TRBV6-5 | CASSPGGQNTQYF | TGTGCCAGCAGCCCGGGGGGGCAAAATACGCAGTATTTT
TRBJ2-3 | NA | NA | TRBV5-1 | CASSLARSDLTITDTQYF | TGCGCCAGCAGCTTGGCCAGGTCTGATCTAACAATCACAGATACGCAGTATTTT
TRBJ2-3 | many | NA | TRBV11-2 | CASSDRRGPDTQYF | TGTGCCAGCAGCGACCGCCGGGGTCCAGATACGCAGTATTTT